The 26 T cell receptor beta chains given below trace back to one sample, sequenced in a study of early T cells in non-severe SARS-CoV-2 infection. TCRdb re-analysed the 5' RACE reads in MiXCR, keeping a single row per CDR3 protein. The sample holds roughly 45,000 distinct CDR3 sequences, 6.2% seen once. Here the sequenced sample was whole blood, taken at baseline. Receptors were obtained from an adult who was a healthcare worker with PCR-confirmed SARS-CoV-2 infection or an uninfected control (not recorded which).

This chain connects TRBV14 to TRBJ1-1, with D unresolved. The V gene's germline CDR1 is SGHDN and CDR2 FVKESK. This CDR3 is built from 14 residues. Trimming removed 1 base from V and 5 bases from J, with 11 bases in between. The CDR3 region is CASSQGFRTTEAFF. The DNA of the CDR3 is TGTGCCAGCAGCCAAGGGTTCAGGACGACTGAAGCTTTCTTT.

Remarks on this clonotype: Given a much more abundant clone one base away, this may be a read error. The genes are TRBV11-2 and TRBJ2-5; D is undetermined. The length of the CDR3 is 11 residues. CDR1 is SGHAT, CDR2 FQNNGV, per germline. The CDR3 sequence: CASRFVGPQYF. DNA for the CDR3: TGTGCCAGCCGCTTCGTCGGGCCCCAGTACTTC.

This clonotype has at least ten counts. The chain has TRBV5-1 and TRBJ1-2, with D maybe TRBD1 (5 bases). CDR1 is SGHRS, CDR2 YFSETQ, per germline. CDR3 size: 13 residues. Trimming left V 3 bases short and J 5 bases short, with 11 bases between. CDR3 protein: CASSSEGQYGYTF. CDR3 DNA: TGCGCCAGCAGCTCGGAAGGACAATATGGCTACACCTTC.

This clonotype was detected ten times or more. The chain links TRBV19 to TRBJ2-1; tentatively, D is TRBD2 (6 bases). Germline V gene data show CDR1 as LNHDA and CDR2 as SQIVND (reference sequence). Trimming took 3 bases from V and 4 from J, leaving 10 bases between them. CDR3 length: 14 residues. CDR3 region: CASSMAGRYNEQFF. The CDR3 nucleotides read TGTGCCAGTAGTATGGCGGGACGGTACAATGAGCAGTTCTTC.

J is TRBJ1-4 and V is TRBV5-6; D not resolved. Per the germline V gene, CDR1 is SGHDT and CDR2 is YYEEEE. The CDR3 is made up of 15 amino acids. V lost 1 base and J 0 bases, leaving 7 bases between the germline ends. CDR3: CASSLFRSTNEKLFF. The DNA of the CDR3 is TGTGCCAGCAGCTTGTTCCGGTCAACTAATGAAAAACTGTTTTTT. Together with reference TRBV5-6 and TRBJ1-4, the CDR3 gives the full variable domain: DAGVTQSPTHLIKTRGQQVTLRCSPKSGHDTVSWYQQALGQGPQFIFQYYEEEERQRGNFPDRFSGHQFPNYSSELNVNALLLGDSALYLCASSLFRSTNEKLFFGSGTQLSVL.

With respect to this clonotype: A read error may explain this, as a much larger clone is one base away. The CDR3, as DNA: TGTGCCAGCAGCTTAAGACCGGGATCCACTGAAGCTTTCTTT. It translates to CASSLRPGSTEAFF. This chain connects TRBV7-8 to TRBJ1-1; no reliable D call. Germline CDR1 and CDR2: SGHVS and FQNEAQ. CDR3 length: 14 amino acids. V was shortened by 2 bases and J by 4 bases, with 11 bases between the two germline ends.

This clonotype was seen at least ten times. The rearrangement links TRBV7-3 to TRBJ2-3, with D tentatively TRBD1 (6 bases). V was shortened by 2 bases and J by 4 bases, with 13 bases between the two germline ends. The CDR3 extends over 15 amino acids. In germline, CDR1 is SGHTA, CDR2 FQGTGA. As DNA, the CDR3 is TGTGCCAGCAGCTTACGACTCAGGGGCGCAGATACGCAGTATTTT. Its protein is CASSLRLRGADTQYF.

CDR3 sequence: CASSLGADQPQHF. CDR3 in DNA: TGTGCCAGCAGCTTGGGGGCAGATCAGCCCCAGCATTTT. This chain joins TRBV5-5 and TRBJ1-5; D is uncertain. This CDR3 is built from 13 residues. The V and J ends lost 0 bases and 5 bases respectively, with 6 bases between them. Germline CDR1 is SGHKS and CDR2 is YYEKEE (reference sequence). Using reference TRBV5-5 and TRBJ1-5 for the parts outside the CDR3, the full variable domain is DAGVTQSPTHLIKTRGQQVTLRCSPISGHKSVSWYQQVLGQGPQFIFQYYEKEERGRGNFPDRFSARQFPNYSSELNVNALLLGDSALYLCASSLGADQPQHFGDGTRLSIL.

The chain has TRBV19 and TRBJ1-6, with D possibly being TRBD1 (6 bases). V lost 3 bases and J lost 7, with 13 bases in between. The germline V gene has CDR1 LNHDA and CDR2 SQIVND (reference sequence). The CDR3 is 15 amino acids. The CDR3 loop is CASSINGQRNSPLHF. The CDR3 DNA is TGTGCCAGTAGTATTAACGGACAGCGGAATTCACCCCTCCACTTT.

Only one count was recorded for this clonotype. V is TRBV12-3 or TRBV12-4 and J is TRBJ2-3; D is ambiguous. The V end lost 3 bases, the J end lost 3 bases, and 13 bases lay between the germline ends. This CDR3 contains 15 residues. The CDR3, as DNA: TGTGCCAGCAGTTTCGGGCGCCCTGGGACAGATACGCAGTATTTT. Encoded protein: CASSFGRPGTDTQYF.

This clonotype was seen many times. The chain joins TRBV6-2 or TRBV6-3 to TRBJ2-3; D perhaps matches TRBD1 (6 bases). The CDR3 runs to 14 residues. Germline V gives CDR1 MNHEY, CDR2 SVGEGT. The V end was cut by 6 bases, the J end by 4 bases, with 14 bases between. This CDR3 is CASSLGGVADTQYF. The CDR3 DNA sequence: TGTGCCAGCAGCCTAGGGGGAGTTGCAGATACGCAGTATTTT.

This clonotype came up a few times. The chain employs TRBV4-2 and TRBJ1-2; maybe TRBD1 (5 bases). V was pared by 0 bases and J by 4 bases, with 15 bases between. Germline-derived CDR1 and CDR2 are LGHNA and YNFKEQ. The CDR3 has 16 amino acids. CDR3 in amino acids: CASSQEPVGAIYGYTF. CDR3 DNA sequence: TGTGCCAGCAGCCAAGAACCCGTCGGGGCGATCTATGGCTACACCTTC.

This clonotype came up many times. The rearrangement joins TRBV5-1 to TRBJ2-1, with D perhaps matching TRBD1 (6 bases). The ends were cut back, 2 bases at V and 4 bases at J, with 10 bases in the middle. This CDR3 contains 14 residues. Germline V lookup: CDR1 SGHRS, CDR2 YFSETQ. CDR3 region: CASSLVQGYNEQFF. The CDR3 DNA sequence: TGCGCCAGCAGCTTAGTACAGGGATACAATGAGCAGTTCTTC.

Note on this clonotype: One base away lies a much larger clone, so this may be a sequencing read error. The chain carries TRBV5-1 and TRBJ1-5; 7 bases agree with TRBD1. The CDR3 extends over 14 amino acids. Per germline, CDR1 SGHRS and CDR2 YFSETQ. CDR3 protein: CAGSRDTGAQPQHF. The CDR3 DNA sequence: TGCGCCGGCAGCAGAGATACAGGGGCGCAGCCCCAGCATTTT.

At least ten counts were recorded for this clonotype. J is TRBJ2-3 and V is TRBV3-1, with 7 positions matching TRBD2. Trimming cost V 4 bases and J 0 bases; bases outside gene matches: 10. In germline, CDR1 is LGHDT, CDR2 YNNKEL (reference sequence). The length of the CDR3 is 17 residues. The CDR3 sequence is CASSPTGTSASTDTQYF. In nucleotides, the CDR3 is TGTGCCAGCAGCCCCACCGGAACTAGCGCCAGCACAGATACGCAGTATTTT.

This clonotype was detected a few times. V gene TRBV6-5 combines with J gene TRBJ2-5, with D tentatively TRBD1 (6 bases). This CDR3 has 15 amino acids. Germline CDR1 is MNHEY and CDR2 is SVGAGI. The ends were cut back, 0 bases at V and 5 bases at J, with 13 bases in the middle. The CDR3 protein is CASSYSITGKETQYF. In nucleotides, the CDR3 is TGTGCCAGCAGTTACTCGATAACAGGGAAGGAGACCCAGTACTTC.

There are a few counts of this clonotype. The gene calls are TRBV18 and TRBJ2-2; 9 bases fit TRBD1. V lost 4 bases, J lost 3 bases, and 9 bases stayed unmatched. Germline CDR1 KGHSH, CDR2 LQKENI. This CDR3 region has 17 residues. The CDR3 bases are TGTGCCAGCTCACAAAACTCCGGGACAGGGTACACCGGGGAGCTGTTTTTT. Amino acid sequence: CASSQNSGTGYTGELFF.

This clonotype was counted ten times or more. The CDR3: CASTLEFQETQYF. CDR3 nucleotide sequence: TGCGCCAGCACCCTCGAATTCCAAGAGACCCAGTACTTC. The rearrangement uses TRBV5-1 and TRBJ2-5; D gene uncertain. The CDR3 is 13 amino acids. Trimming shortened V by 6 bases and J by 1 base, and 10 bases separated the two germline ends. Germline CDR1 reads SGHRS; CDR2 reads YFSETQ. The full variable domain, with the rest looked up from reference TRBV5-1 and TRBJ2-5, is KAGVTQTPRYLIKTRGQQVTLSCSPISGHRSVSWYQQTPGQGLQFLFEYFSETQRNKGNFPGRFSGRQFSNSRSEMNVSTLELGDSALYLCASTLEFQETQYFGPGTRLLVL.

The gene calls are TRBV7-2 and TRBJ2-1; D is possibly TRBD1 or TRBD2 (5 bases each). CDR1 and CDR2 from the germline V gene are SGHTA and FQGNSA. This CDR3 region has 14 residues. V gave up 2 bases and J gave up 9 bases, with 14 bases separating them. The CDR3 reads CASSLRGMGSEQFF. The CDR3 DNA sequence: TGTGCCAGCAGCTTAAGGGGAATGGGGAGTGAGCAGTTCTTC.

This clonotype was seen repeatedly, ten times or more. The V call is TRBV10-2, the J call TRBJ1-5, with TRBD1 as a possible D gene (5 bases). The CDR3 is 15 residues long. Germline V gene sequence: CDR1 WSHSY, CDR2 SAAADI. V dropped 6 bases and J dropped 4 bases, with 16 bases sitting between them. The CDR3 region is CASRRTRAGNQPQHF. The CDR3 region has the DNA TGCGCCAGCAGAAGAACCAGGGCAGGGAATCAGCCCCAGCATTTT.

The V gene is TRBV24-1, the J gene TRBJ2-1; D remains ambiguous. The V gene's germline CDR1 is KGHDR and CDR2 SFDVKD. This CDR3 is 14 amino acids long. V was shortened by 1 base and J by 8 bases, with 11 bases between the two germline ends. This chain's CDR3 is CATSDFLGRDEQFF. The CDR3 region has the DNA TGTGCCACCAGTGATTTCCTCGGCCGGGATGAGCAGTTCTTC.

This rearrangement joins TRBV28 to TRBJ2-7; 12 bases line up with TRBD2. The CDR3 sequence is 14 residues long. The V and J ends lost 8 bases and 2 bases, in that order; junction bases with no gene match: 4. Germline CDR1 is MDHEN and CDR2 is SYDVKM. The CDR3: CASRLAGATYEQYF. As DNA, the CDR3 is TGTGCCAGCCGACTAGCGGGAGCCACCTACGAGCAGTACTTC.

This clonotype was recorded at least ten times. CDR3 loop: CASSYPRYGYTF. As DNA, the CDR3 is TGTGCCAGCAGTTACCCCCGTTATGGCTACACCTTC. The chain is built from TRBV6-2 or TRBV6-3 and TRBJ1-2; D is unclear. The V gene lost 2 bases and the J gene lost 5 bases, with 6 bases spanning the gap. The germline CDR1 and CDR2 sequences are MNHEY and SVGEGT. The CDR3 totals 12 residues.

In its sample, this clonotype was seen a few times. The rearrangement uses TRBV7-8 and TRBJ2-7, with a weak D call TRBD2 (7 bases). Germline-derived CDR1 and CDR2 are SGHVS and FQNEAQ. V lost 0 bases and J 2 bases, leaving 11 bases between the germline ends. CDR3 length equals 15 residues. The CDR3 loop is CASSLARGGAYEQYF. The CDR3 DNA reads as TGTGCCAGCAGCTTAGCGCGCGGGGGCGCCTACGAGCAGTACTTC.

This clonotype has at least ten counts. The V call is TRBV19, the J call TRBJ1-2, with D possibly TRBD1 on 5 matching bases. Per germline, CDR1 LNHDA and CDR2 SQIVND (reference sequence). Trimming removed 4 bases at V and 4 bases at J, with 10 bases between. CDR3 length: 13 residues. CDR3 loop: CASSTRDGYGYTF. CDR3 DNA sequence: TGTGCCAGTAGTACCAGGGATGGCTATGGCTACACCTTC. Full variable domain (remainder filled in from reference TRBV19 and TRBJ1-2): DGGITQSPKYLFRKEGQNVTLSCEQNLNHDAMYWYRQDPGQGLRLIYYSQIVNDFQKGDIAEGYSVSREKKESFPLTVTSAQKNPTAFYLCASSTRDGYGYTFGSGTRLTVV.

The chain carries TRBV19 and TRBJ2-7; TRBD1 matches 11 bases. CDR1 is LNHDA and CDR2 is SQIVND in the germline V gene (reference sequence). The CDR3 extends over 14 amino acids. The trim removed 3 bases at V and 5 bases at J, leaving 3 bases unmatched. DNA of the CDR3: TGTGCCAGTAGTATGGGACAGGGGGTAGACGAGCAGTACTTC. Its translation: CASSMGQGVDEQYF.